The 17 T cell receptor beta chains below all came from one sample that was sequenced in a study of T cells in tumors after PD-1 blockade (dated by TCRdb to about 2019). The sample's time point, from its label and the paper: before anti-PD-1 therapy. To prepare the library, the immunoSEQ multiplex PCR assay was applied. The source is immuneACCESS, and TCRdb retained only in-frame sequences with V and J called. Part of the clones is not carried over; for the studies checked, unresolved V genes explain less than half of this, and the remainder is unexplained. The sample table lists some 47,000 clones, more than 70% of them with a count of one. 16% of the sample is held by the ten biggest clonotypes. This specimen was PBMCs, taken before anti-PD-1 treatment. These receptors were collected from a human donor with basal cell carcinoma.

V usage is TRBV28 and J usage is TRBJ2-7, with TRBD2 matching 14 bases. The CDR3 is 20 amino acids. Per germline, CDR1 MDHEN and CDR2 SYDVKM. J gave up 6 bases and V 5 bases, and 21 bases lay outside the gene matches. The CDR3 bases are TGTGCCAGCAGTCCACCTATGGGGCAGGGGAACGGACTAGCGGGAGGCGAGCAGTACTTC. Amino acids: CASSPPMGQGNGLAGGEQYF.

The chain uses TRBV28 and TRBJ1-5, with D maybe TRBD1 (5 bases). V was cut by 8 bases and J by 0 bases, with 11 bases left in between. The CDR3 is made up of 14 amino acids. The germline CDR1 and CDR2 sequences are MDHEN and SYDVKM. The CDR3, as DNA: TGTGCCAGCCTGGTGGGGGGTAGCAATCAGCCCCAGCATTTT. Its translation is CASLVGGSNQPQHF.

This clone was seen only once. The chain uses TRBV6-1 and TRBJ2-6; D uncertain. Looked up from germline, CDR1 is MNHNS and CDR2 is SASEGT. The CDR3 totals 17 residues. V lost 0 bases, J lost 0 bases, and 9 bases lay in between. The CDR3 DNA sequence: TGTGCCAGCAGTGAAGCGAACAGATACTCTGGGGCCAACGTCCTGACTTTC. This encodes CASSEANRYSGANVLTF.

This chain joins TRBV19 and TRBJ1-2, with 12 bases aligning to TRBD1. The CDR3 is 15 amino acids. The V and J ends lost 5 bases and 8 bases, in that order; junction bases with no gene match: 9. The germline V gene has CDR1 LNHDA and CDR2 SQIVND (reference sequence). The CDR3 region has the DNA TGTGCCAGTAGTGGCCGGGACAGGGGGCCTAAGGGCTACACCTTC. Translated, it gives CASSGRDRGPKGYTF.

The count of this clone is one. The chain combines TRBV28 with TRBJ1-2, with 11 positions matching TRBD1. The CDR3 consists of 14 residues. The germline gives CDR1 MDHEN, CDR2 SYDVKM. Unmatched junction bases numbered 6, after V lost 6 bases and J lost 6 bases. CDR3 DNA: TGTGCCAGCAGCATGGGACAGGGGGTGAATGGCTACACCTTC. It encodes CASSMGQGVNGYTF.

In the case of this clone: Different DNA sequences within this sample yield the same CDR3. The CDR3, as DNA: TGTGCCAGCAGCTTGGGGGGACAGGGAAACTATGGCTACACCTTC. Translation gives CASSLGGQGNYGYTF. The V gene is TRBV5-4, the J gene TRBJ1-2; TRBD1 agrees at 9 bases. Germline lookup yields CDR1 SGHNT and CDR2 YYREEE (reference sequence). The length of the CDR3 is 15 residues. V lost 0 bases to trimming and J lost 2 bases; unmatched junction nucleotides: 2.

The rearrangement uses TRBV19 and TRBJ1-5; 9 bases are shared with TRBD1. This CDR3 has 15 amino acids. Germline V gene sequence: CDR1 LNHDA, CDR2 SQIVND (reference sequence). With V trimmed by 4 bases and J by 2 bases, 3 bases remained unmatched. This chain's CDR3 is CASSTTGGGNQPQHF. As DNA, the CDR3 is TGTGCCAGTAGTACGACAGGGGGTGGCAATCAGCCCCAGCATTTT.

This clone was picked up a small number of times. The chain recombines TRBV4-1 with TRBJ1-4; 7 bases fit TRBD1. CDR1 is MGHRA, CDR2 YSYEKL, per germline. The CDR3 loop spans 16 amino acids. V shed 2 bases, J shed 3 bases, and the junction held 6 bases outside the gene matches. The CDR3 region has the DNA TGCGCCAGCAGCCAACTACAGGGGCATGCTAATGAAAAACTGTTTTTT. It is translated as CASSQLQGHANEKLFF.

The chain joins TRBV10-3 to TRBJ2-1, with unresolved D. The CDR3 runs 14 residues. Trimming stripped 10 bases from V and 2 bases from J, with 15 bases between. The V gene's germline CDR1 is ENHRY and CDR2 SYGVKD. The CDR3 loop reads CATRTLPAYNEQFF. CDR3 in DNA: TGTGCCACCCGAACCCTCCCCGCCTACAATGAGCAGTTCTTC.

This clone has only one observation. This chain uses TRBV19 with TRBJ2-3; D might be TRBD1 (5 bases). CDR1 LNHDA and CDR2 SQIVND come from the germline V gene (reference sequence). The germline V and J ends were trimmed by 5 bases and 3 bases, with 12 bases remaining between them. This CDR3 is 14 amino acids long. CDR3 nucleotides: TGTGCCAGTAGTGCGAAAAAGGGGACAGATACGCAGTATTTT. It translates to CASSAKKGTDTQYF.

This clone was seen only a few times. The chain uses TRBV10-2 and TRBJ1-2; D not resolved. V shed 0 bases and J shed 6 bases, with 14 bases lying between them. This CDR3 is built from 15 residues. Germline values: CDR1 WSHSY, CDR2 SAAADI. CDR3 nucleotide sequence: TGCGCCAGCAGTGAGTCTGTCCGTGCCCCTAATGGCTACACCTTC. Translated: CASSESVRAPNGYTF.

The CDR3, as DNA: TGCGCCAGCAGCTTGGATTACGGGGAGCTGTTTTTT. Its translation is CASSLDYGELFF. This chain joins TRBV5-1 and TRBJ2-2, with D hard to call. Trimming took 0 bases from V and 7 from J, leaving 4 bases between them. Germline CDR1 SGHRS, CDR2 YFSETQ. The CDR3 is 12 amino acids.

The CDR3 loop is CASSSRGLNTEAFF. The CDR3 DNA sequence: TGTGCCAGCAGCTCCAGGGGGCTGAACACTGAAGCTTTCTTT. V gene TRBV3-1 (or the pseudogene TRBV3-2) combines with J gene TRBJ1-1, with 8 nucleotides matching TRBD1. Germline trimming cut 5 bases from V and 0 bases from J; bases unmatched to any gene: 2. The CDR3 sequence is 14 residues long. Per the germline V gene, CDR1 is LGHDT and CDR2 is YNNKEL (reference sequence).

The CDR3, as DNA: TGTGCCAGCGCGGGAGGGCCGGTCAATGAGCAGTTCTTC. As protein: CASAGGPVNEQFF. The gene calls are TRBV7-3 and TRBJ2-1, with 9 bases matching TRBD2. This CDR3 is 13 amino acids long. The ends lost 8 bases at V and 6 bases at J; junction bases unmatched: 5. The V gene's germline CDR1 is SGHTA and CDR2 FQGTGA.

The J gene is TRBJ2-7, the V gene TRBV5-1; 8 nucleotides align to TRBD1. V lost 4 bases to trimming and J lost 5 bases; unmatched junction nucleotides: 8. Germline-derived CDR1 and CDR2 are SGHRS and YFSETQ. The CDR3 totals 14 residues. CDR3 nucleotides: TGCGCCAGCAGCCGGGACAGGTCGATAAACGAGCAGTACTTC. It encodes CASSRDRSINEQYF.

The chain couples TRBV10-3 to TRBJ2-6; 8 bases agree with TRBD1. Germline V CDR1 and CDR2: ENHRY, SYGVKD. Trimming removed 2 bases from V and 0 bases from J; junction bases left unmatched: 6. The CDR3 covers 18 residues. CDR3 amino acids: CAISEGTGFRSGANVLTF. The CDR3 nucleotides are TGTGCCATCAGTGAGGGGACAGGTTTCCGCTCTGGGGCCAACGTCCTGACTTTC.

The rearrangement links TRBV4-1 to TRBJ1-2; 9 bases line up with TRBD1. This CDR3 comprises 16 residues. The V gene's germline CDR1 is MGHRA and CDR2 YSYEKL. Unmatched junction bases numbered 8, after V lost 0 bases and J lost 6 bases. The CDR3 bases are TGCGCCAGCAGCCAAGAAGGTGGACAGGGGCTCGATGGCTACACCTTC. Translation gives CASSQEGGQGLDGYTF.